This T cell receptor beta chain was observed in a study of PD-L1 blockade in urothelial cancer. Study information: Prior exposure to chemotherapy in patients amounted to 0 to 3 regimens received.

With respect to this clone: The antigen is not known.

Germline CDR1 is SGHTA and CDR2 is FQGNSA. This CDR3 comprises 14 residues. V shed 1 base and J shed 6 bases, with 10 bases lying between them. General study results and limits: Better progression-free and overall survival followed lower pretreatment blood clonality. When measured at 3 weeks, tumor-associated blood clones expanded more in durable-benefit patients.

TCRdb keeps only in-frame clones here, not all; method: immunoSEQ multiplex PCR. The sample holds over 45,000 clones, about 86% seen once. The clonotype originates from a man over 45 with urothelial cancer. This specimen consisted of PBMCs, obtained around atezolizumab (anti-PD-L1) treatment. V usage is TRBV7-2 and J usage is TRBJ1-5, with a weak D call TRBD1 (5 bases). The CDR3 DNA reads TGTGCCAGCAGCTTAGGGCGCGGGGGTCAGCCCCAGCATTTT. Protein sequence: CASSLGRGGQPQHF.